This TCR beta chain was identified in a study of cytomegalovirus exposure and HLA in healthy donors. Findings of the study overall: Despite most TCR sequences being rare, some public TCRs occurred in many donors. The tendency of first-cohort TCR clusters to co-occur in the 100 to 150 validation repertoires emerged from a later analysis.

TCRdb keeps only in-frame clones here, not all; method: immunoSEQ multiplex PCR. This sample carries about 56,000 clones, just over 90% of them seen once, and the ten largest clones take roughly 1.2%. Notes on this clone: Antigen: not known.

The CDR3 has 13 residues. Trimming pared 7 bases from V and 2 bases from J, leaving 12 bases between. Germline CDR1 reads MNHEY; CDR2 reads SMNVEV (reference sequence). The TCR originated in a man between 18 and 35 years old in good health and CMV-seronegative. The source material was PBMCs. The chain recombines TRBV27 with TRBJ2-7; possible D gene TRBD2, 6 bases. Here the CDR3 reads CASIGGVPYEQYF. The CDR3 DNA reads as TGTGCCAGCATTGGAGGGGTTCCCTACGAGCAGTACTTC.